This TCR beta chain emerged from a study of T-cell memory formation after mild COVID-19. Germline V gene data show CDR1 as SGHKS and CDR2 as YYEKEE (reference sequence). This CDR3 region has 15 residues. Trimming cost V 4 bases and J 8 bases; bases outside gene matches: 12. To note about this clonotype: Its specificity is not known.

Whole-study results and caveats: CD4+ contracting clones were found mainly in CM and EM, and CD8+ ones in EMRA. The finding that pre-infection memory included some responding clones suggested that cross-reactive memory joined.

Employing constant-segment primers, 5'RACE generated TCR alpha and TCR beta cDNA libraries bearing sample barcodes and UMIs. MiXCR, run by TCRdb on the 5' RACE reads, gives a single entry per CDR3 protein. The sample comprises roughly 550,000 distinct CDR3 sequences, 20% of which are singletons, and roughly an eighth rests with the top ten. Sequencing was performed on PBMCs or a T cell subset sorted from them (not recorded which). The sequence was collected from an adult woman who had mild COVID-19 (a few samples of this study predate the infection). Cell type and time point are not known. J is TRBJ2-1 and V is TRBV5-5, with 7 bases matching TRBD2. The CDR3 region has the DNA TGTGCCAGCAGCCCTTTCGGGAGGCCGGGGGATGAGCAGTTCTTC. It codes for CASSPFGRPGDEQFF.